This T cell receptor beta chain emerged from a study of blood T cell repertoires in COVID-19. The germline V gene has CDR1 MNHEY and CDR2 SVGEGT. J gave up 8 bases and V 6 bases, and 13 bases lay outside the gene matches. The CDR3 length is 18 residues. Using immunoSEQ multiplex PCR, the repertoire was profiled, and TCRdb retains in-frame clones only, with some absent. The sample records nearly 55,000 clones, around 83% being singletons. This clone appeared a single time. Sequencing was carried out using peripheral blood. The receptor was derived from an older man with active COVID-19. The chain couples TRBV6-2 or TRBV6-3 to TRBJ2-1; 16 nucleotides match TRBD2. CDR3 amino acids: CASSQGTSGGALRYEQFF. The CDR3 DNA reads as TGTGCCAGCAGCCAGGGGACTAGCGGGGGGGCCCTTAGGTATGAGCAGTTCTTC.